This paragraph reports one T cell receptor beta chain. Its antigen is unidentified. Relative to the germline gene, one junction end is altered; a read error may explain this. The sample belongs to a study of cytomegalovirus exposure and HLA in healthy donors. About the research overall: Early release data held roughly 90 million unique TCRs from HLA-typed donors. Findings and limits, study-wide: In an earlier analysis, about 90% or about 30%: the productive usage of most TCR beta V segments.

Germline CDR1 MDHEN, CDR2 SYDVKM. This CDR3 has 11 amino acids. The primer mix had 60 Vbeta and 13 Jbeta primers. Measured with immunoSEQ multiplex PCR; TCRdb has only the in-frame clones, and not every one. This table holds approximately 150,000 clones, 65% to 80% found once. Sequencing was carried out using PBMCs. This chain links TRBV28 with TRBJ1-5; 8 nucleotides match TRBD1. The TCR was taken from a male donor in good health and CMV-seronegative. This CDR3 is CASSLRTGQEF. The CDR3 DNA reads TGTGCCAGCAGTTTGAGGACGGGACAGGAATTT.